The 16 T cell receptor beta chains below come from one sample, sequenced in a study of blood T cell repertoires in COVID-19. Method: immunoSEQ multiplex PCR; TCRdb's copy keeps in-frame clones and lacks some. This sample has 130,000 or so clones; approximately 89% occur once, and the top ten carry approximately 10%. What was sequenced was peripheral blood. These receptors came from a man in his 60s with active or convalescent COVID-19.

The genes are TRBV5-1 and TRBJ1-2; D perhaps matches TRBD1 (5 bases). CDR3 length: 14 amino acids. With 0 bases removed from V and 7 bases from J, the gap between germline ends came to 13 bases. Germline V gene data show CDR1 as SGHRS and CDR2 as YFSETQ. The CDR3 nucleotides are TGCGCCAGCAGCTTGGCCCCGGGGGTCGGTGGCTACACCTTC. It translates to CASSLAPGVGGYTF.

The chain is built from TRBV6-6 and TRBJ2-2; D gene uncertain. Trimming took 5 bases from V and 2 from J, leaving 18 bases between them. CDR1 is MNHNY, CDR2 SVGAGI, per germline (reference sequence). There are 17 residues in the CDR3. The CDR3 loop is CASSPRTTRLNTGELFF. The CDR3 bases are TGTGCCAGCAGTCCCAGAACTACACGATTAAACACCGGGGAGCTGTTTTTT.

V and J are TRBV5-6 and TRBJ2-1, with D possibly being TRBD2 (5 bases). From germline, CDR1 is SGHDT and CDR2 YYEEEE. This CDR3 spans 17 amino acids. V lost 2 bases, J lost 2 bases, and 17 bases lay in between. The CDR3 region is CASSFWGMAGPYNEQFF. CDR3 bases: TGTGCCAGCAGCTTTTGGGGTATGGCGGGCCCCTACAATGAGCAGTTCTTC.

Written as DNA, the CDR3 is TGTGCCAGCAGCTTAGACTCGGCAACTAATGAAAAACTGTTTTTT. It yields the protein CASSLDSATNEKLFF. The chain carries TRBV11-2 and TRBJ1-4; unclear D gene. V shed 0 bases and J shed 0 bases, with 5 bases lying between them. CDR3 size: 15 residues. Germline CDR1 reads SGHAT; CDR2 reads FQNNGV.

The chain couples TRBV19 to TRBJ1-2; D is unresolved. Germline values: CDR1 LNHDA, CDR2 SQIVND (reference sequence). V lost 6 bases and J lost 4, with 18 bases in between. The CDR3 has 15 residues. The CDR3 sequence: CASSRPSKAAYGYTF. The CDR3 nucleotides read TGTGCCAGTAGCCGCCCCAGTAAGGCGGCCTATGGCTACACCTTC.

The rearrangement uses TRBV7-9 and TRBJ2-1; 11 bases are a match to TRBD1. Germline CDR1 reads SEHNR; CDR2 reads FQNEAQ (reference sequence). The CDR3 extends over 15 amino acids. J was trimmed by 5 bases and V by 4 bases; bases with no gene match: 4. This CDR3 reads CASSWDRGGHNEQFF. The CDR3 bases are TGTGCCAGCAGCTGGGACAGGGGGGGGCACAATGAGCAGTTCTTC.

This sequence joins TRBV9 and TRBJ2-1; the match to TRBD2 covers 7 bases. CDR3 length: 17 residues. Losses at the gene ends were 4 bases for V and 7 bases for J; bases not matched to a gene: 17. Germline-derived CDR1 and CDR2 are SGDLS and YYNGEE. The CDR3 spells CASSQGAGSGKRNEQFF. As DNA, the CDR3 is TGTGCCAGCAGCCAAGGGGCGGGGAGCGGGAAAAGGAATGAGCAGTTCTTC.

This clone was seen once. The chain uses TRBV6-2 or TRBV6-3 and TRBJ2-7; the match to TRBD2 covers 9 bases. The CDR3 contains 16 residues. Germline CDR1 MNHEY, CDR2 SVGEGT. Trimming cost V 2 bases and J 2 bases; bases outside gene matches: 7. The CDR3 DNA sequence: TGTGCCAGCAGTTACAGATTAGCGGGAGTGACCTACGAGCAGTACTTC. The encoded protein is CASSYRLAGVTYEQYF.

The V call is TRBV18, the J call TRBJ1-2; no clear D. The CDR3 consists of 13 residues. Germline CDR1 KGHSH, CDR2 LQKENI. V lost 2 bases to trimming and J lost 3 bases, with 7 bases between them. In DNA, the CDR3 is TGTGCCAGCTCACCAAGTCGAGACTATGGCTACACCTTC. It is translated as CASSPSRDYGYTF.

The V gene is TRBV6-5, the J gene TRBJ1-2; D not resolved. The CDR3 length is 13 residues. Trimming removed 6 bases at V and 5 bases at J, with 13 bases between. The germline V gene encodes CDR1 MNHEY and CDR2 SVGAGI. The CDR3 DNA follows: TGTGCCAGCAGCCCCTTTGGAGGGTATGGCTACACCTTC. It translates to CASSPFGGYGYTF.

The CDR3 is CASTPTPLARREQYF. The CDR3 nucleotides read TGTGCCAGCACCCCCACCCCGCTAGCTCGAAGAGAACAGTACTTC. The J gene is TRBJ2-7, the V gene TRBV11-2; possible D gene TRBD2, 5 bases. The germline gives CDR1 SGHAT, CDR2 FQNNGV. The CDR3 is 15 residues long. The ends were cut back, 7 bases at V and 10 bases at J, with 26 bases in the middle.

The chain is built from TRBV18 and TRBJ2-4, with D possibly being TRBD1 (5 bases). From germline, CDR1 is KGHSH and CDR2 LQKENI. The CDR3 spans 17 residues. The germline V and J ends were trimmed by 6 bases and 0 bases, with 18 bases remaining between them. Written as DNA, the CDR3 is TGTGCCAGCTCGCCTATTCAGGGTCGGTTAGCCAAAAACATTCAGTACTTC. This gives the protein CASSPIQGRLAKNIQYF.

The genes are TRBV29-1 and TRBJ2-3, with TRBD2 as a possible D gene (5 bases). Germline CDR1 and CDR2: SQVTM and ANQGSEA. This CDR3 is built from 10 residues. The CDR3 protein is CAGGTDTQYF. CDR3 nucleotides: TGCGCAGGCGGGACAGATACGCAGTATTTT.

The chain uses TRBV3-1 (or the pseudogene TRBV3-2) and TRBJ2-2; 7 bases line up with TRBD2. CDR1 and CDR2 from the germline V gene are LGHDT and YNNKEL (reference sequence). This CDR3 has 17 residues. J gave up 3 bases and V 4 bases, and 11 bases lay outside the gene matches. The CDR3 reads CASSPRRSSGYTGELFF. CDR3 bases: TGTGCCAGCAGCCCCCGGCGGTCTAGCGGATACACCGGGGAGCTGTTTTTT.

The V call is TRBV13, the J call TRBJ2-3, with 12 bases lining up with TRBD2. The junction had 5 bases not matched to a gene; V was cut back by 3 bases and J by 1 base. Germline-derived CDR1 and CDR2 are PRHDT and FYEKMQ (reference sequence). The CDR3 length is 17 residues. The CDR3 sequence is CASSFGWTSGGTDTQYF. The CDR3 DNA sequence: TGTGCCAGCAGCTTCGGGTGGACTAGCGGGGGCACAGATACGCAGTATTTT.

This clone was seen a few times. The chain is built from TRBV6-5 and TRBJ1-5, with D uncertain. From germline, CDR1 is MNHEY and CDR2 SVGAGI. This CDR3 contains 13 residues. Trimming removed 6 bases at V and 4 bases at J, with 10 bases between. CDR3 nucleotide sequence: TGTGCCAGCAGCGGGTTAATTAATCAGCCCCAGCATTTT. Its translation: CASSGLINQPQHF.